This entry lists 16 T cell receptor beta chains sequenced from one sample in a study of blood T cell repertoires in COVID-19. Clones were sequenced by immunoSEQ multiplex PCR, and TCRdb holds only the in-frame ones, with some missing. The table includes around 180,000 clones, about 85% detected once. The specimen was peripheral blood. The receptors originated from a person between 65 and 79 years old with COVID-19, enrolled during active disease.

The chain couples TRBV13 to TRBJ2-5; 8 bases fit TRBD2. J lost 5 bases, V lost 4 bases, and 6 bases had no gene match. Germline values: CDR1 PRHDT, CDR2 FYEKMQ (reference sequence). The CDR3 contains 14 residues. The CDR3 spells CASSSTGGPETQYF. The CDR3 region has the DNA TGTGCCAGCAGCTCAACGGGGGGGCCGGAGACCCAGTACTTC. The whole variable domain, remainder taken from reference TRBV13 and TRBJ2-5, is AAGVIQSPRHLIKEKRETATLKCYPIPRHDTVYWYQQGPGQDPQFLISFYEKMQSDKGSIPDRFSAQQFSDYHSELNMSSLELGDSALYFCASSSTGGPETQYFGPGTRLLVL.

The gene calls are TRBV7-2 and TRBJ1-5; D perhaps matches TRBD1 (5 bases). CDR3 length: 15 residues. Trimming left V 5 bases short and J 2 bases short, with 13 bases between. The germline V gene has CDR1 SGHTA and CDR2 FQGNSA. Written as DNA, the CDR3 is TGTGCCAGCAGCGTAGAGACAGCTGGCAATCAGCCCCAGCATTTT. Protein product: CASSVETAGNQPQHF.

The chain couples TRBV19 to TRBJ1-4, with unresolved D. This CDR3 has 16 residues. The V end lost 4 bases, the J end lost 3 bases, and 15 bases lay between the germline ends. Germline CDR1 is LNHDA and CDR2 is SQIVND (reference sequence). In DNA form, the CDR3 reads TGTGCCAGTAGTAGAACAAACAGCCGTCCTAATGAAAAACTGTTTTTT. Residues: CASSRTNSRPNEKLFF.

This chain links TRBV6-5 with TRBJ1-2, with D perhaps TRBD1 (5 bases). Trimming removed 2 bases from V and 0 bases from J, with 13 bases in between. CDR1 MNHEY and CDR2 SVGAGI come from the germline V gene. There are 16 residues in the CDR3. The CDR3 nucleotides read TGTGCCAGCAGTTACCTTTGGGCAGGGACTAACTATGGCTACACCTTC. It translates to CASSYLWAGTNYGYTF.

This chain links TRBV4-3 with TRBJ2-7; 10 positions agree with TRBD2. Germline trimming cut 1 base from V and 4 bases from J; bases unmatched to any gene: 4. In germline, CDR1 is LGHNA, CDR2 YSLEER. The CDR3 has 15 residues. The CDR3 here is CASSQGLAGDYEQYF. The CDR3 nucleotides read TGCGCCAGCAGCCAAGGCCTAGCGGGAGATTACGAGCAGTACTTC.

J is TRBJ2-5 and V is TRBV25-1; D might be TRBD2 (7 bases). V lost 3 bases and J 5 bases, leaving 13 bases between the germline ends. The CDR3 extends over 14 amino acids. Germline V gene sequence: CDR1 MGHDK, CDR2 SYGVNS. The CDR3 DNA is TGTGCCAGCAGTGATTGGGGGCGGGGGGAGACCCAGTACTTC. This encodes CASSDWGRGETQYF.

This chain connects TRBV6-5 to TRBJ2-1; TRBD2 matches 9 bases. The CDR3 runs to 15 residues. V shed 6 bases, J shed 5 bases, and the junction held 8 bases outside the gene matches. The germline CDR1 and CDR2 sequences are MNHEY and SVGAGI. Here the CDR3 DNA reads TGTGCCAGCAGCCCAAGCGGGAGGACCGACAATGAGCAGTTCTTC. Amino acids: CASSPSGRTDNEQFF.

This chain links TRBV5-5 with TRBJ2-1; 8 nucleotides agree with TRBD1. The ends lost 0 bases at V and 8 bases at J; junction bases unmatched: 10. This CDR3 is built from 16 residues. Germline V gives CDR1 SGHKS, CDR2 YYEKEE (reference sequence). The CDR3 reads CASSLGTQGAFDEQFF. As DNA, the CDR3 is TGTGCCAGCAGCTTGGGTACGCAGGGGGCTTTTGATGAGCAGTTCTTC.

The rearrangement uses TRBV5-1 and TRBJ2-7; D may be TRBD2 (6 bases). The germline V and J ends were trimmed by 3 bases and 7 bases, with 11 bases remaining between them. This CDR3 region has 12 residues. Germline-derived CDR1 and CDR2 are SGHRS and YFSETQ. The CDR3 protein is CASSSSGREQYF. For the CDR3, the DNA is TGCGCCAGCAGCTCTTCAGGGAGGGAGCAGTACTTC.

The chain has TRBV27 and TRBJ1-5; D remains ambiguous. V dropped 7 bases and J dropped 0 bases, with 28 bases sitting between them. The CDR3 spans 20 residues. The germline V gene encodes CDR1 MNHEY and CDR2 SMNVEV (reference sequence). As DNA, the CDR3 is TGTGCCAGCAAAGAGAACGGGGAGTTCGTTTTTTCCGATAGCAATCAGCCCCAGCATTTT. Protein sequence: CASKENGEFVFSDSNQPQHF.

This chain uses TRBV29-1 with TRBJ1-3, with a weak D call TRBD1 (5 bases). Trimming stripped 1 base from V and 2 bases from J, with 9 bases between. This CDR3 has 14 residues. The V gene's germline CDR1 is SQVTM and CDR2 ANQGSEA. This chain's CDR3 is CSVEGGTTGNTIYF. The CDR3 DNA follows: TGCAGCGTTGAAGGGGGCACTACTGGAAACACCATATATTTT.

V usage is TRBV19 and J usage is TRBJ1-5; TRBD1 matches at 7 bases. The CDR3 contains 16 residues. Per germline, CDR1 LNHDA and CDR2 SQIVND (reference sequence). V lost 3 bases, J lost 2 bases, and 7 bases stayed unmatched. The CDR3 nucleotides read TGTGCCAGTAGTATGGGGCTTGGGACAGGCAATCAGCCCCAGCATTTT. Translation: CASSMGLGTGNQPQHF.

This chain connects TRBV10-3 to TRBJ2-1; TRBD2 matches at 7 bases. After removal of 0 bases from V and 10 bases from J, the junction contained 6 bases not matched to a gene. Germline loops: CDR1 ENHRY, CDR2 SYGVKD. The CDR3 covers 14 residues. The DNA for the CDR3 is TGTGCCATCAGTGAGTCGCCCGGGGAGGGCGAGCAGTTCTTC. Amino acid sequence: CAISESPGEGEQFF.

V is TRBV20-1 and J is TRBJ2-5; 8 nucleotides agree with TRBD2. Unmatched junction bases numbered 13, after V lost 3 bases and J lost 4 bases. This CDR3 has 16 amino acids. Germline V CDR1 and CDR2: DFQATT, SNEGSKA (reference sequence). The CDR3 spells CSASGAGGGVTETQYF. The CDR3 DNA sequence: TGCAGTGCTAGTGGGGCGGGAGGTGGCGTTACAGAGACCCAGTACTTC.

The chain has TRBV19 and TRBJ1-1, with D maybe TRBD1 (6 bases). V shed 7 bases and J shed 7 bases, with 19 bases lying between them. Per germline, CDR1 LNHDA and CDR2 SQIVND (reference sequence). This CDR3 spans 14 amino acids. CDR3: CASTEMLGAGEAFF. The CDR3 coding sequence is TGTGCCAGTACCGAAATGTTGGGGGCCGGTGAAGCTTTCTTT.

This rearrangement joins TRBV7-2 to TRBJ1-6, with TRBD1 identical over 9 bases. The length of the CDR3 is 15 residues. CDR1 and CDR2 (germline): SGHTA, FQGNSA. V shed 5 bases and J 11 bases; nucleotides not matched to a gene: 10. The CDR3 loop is CASSPNGQGLAPLHF. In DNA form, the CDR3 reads TGTGCCAGCAGCCCAAACGGACAGGGGTTGGCACCCCTCCACTTT.